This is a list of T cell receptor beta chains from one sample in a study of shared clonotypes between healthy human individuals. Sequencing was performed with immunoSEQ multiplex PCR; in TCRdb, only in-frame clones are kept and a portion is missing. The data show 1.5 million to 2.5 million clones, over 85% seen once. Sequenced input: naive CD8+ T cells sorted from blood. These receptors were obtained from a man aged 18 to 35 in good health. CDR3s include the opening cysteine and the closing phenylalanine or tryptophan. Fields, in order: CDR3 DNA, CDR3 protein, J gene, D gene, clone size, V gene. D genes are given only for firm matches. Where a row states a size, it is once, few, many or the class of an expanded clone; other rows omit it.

DNA: TGTGCCAGCAGCTTAGCTGTCCGGACAGGGAACTACGAGCAGTACTTC; CDR3: CASSLAVRTGNYEQYF; J: TRBJ2-7; D: TRBD1; size: NA; V: TRBV11-2
DNA: TGTGCCAGCAGCTTGGGCGACTCGGACGAGCAGTACTTC; CDR3: CASSLGDSDEQYF; J: TRBJ2-7; D: NA; size: NA; V: TRBV7-9
DNA: TGCGCCAGCAGCTTTCGGGGACAGGGCGCCCAAGAGACCCAGTACTTC; CDR3: CASSFRGQGAQETQYF; J: TRBJ2-5; D: TRBD1; size: NA; V: TRBV5-1
DNA: TGCGCCAGCAGCCAAGATCGTCGACAGAACACTGAAGCTTTCTTT; CDR3: CASSQDRRQNTEAFF; J: TRBJ1-1; D: NA; size: NA; V: TRBV4-1
DNA: TGCAGCGTTGATACTAGCGGGAGTTTAGAGACCCAGTACTTC; CDR3: CSVDTSGSLETQYF; J: TRBJ2-5; D: TRBD2; size: NA; V: TRBV29-1
DNA: TGCAGCGTCACGAACACTGAAGCTTTCTTT; CDR3: CSVTNTEAFF; J: TRBJ1-1; D: NA; size: NA; V: TRBV29-1
DNA: TGTGCCAGTAGTATTGGGGACATCTATTGGGGGGAGACCCAGTACTTC; CDR3: CASSIGDIYWGETQYF; J: TRBJ2-5; D: NA; size: once; V: TRBV19
DNA: TGTGCCAGCAGCTTTGAACAGGGGAGTTTCTACGAGCAGTACTTC; CDR3: CASSFEQGSFYEQYF; J: TRBJ2-7; D: TRBD1; size: NA; V: TRBV11-2
DNA: TGTGCCAGCAGTGACTCGGGGACAGGAGAGCAGTTCTTC; CDR3: CASSDSGTGEQFF; J: TRBJ2-1; D: TRBD1; size: NA; V: TRBV6-4
DNA: TGTGCCAGCAGCTTTTCGACAGGGTCCTACGAGCAGTACTTC; CDR3: CASSFSTGSYEQYF; J: TRBJ2-7; D: TRBD1; size: once; V: TRBV7-2
DNA: TGTGCCAGCAGCTTAATCCCCGGGACAGGCCGTCAAACGAACACTGAAGCTTTCTTT; CDR3: CASSLIPGTGRQTNTEAFF; J: TRBJ1-1; D: TRBD1; size: NA; V: TRBV7-8
DNA: TGCACCACTGGAGGGGGGACCCAGTACTTC; CDR3: CTTGGGTQYF; J: TRBJ2-5; D: NA; size: NA; V: TRBV29-1
DNA: TGTGCCAGCAGCCCAAAAACAGGGGGTGAGGTTGGCTACACCTTC; CDR3: CASSPKTGGEVGYTF; J: TRBJ1-2; D: TRBD1; size: NA; V: TRBV7-2
DNA: TGTGCCAGCAGCGCAACTCCCGGGACAGGCGTATACGAGCAGTACTTC; CDR3: CASSATPGTGVYEQYF; J: TRBJ2-7; D: TRBD1; size: once; V: TRBV4-2
DNA: TGTGCCAGCAGCAGACTAGGCGAGACCCAGTACTTC; CDR3: CASSRLGETQYF; J: TRBJ2-5; D: NA; size: NA; V: TRBV7-6
DNA: TGTGCCAGCAGCTTAGGTGGGACAGCTAATCAGCCCCAGCATTTT; CDR3: CASSLGGTANQPQHF; J: TRBJ1-5; D: TRBD1; size: NA; V: TRBV7-8
DNA: TGTGCCAGCAGCGTAGAAATAGCGAGCTCCTACGAGCAGTACTTC; CDR3: CASSVEIASSYEQYF; J: TRBJ2-7; D: NA; size: NA; V: TRBV9
DNA: TGTGCCAGCAGTAGGAGCAGGGGGCGGAACGAGCAGTACTTC; CDR3: CASSRSRGRNEQYF; J: TRBJ2-7; D: TRBD1; size: NA; V: TRBV28
DNA: TGTGCCAGCAGCGTAGTTGGGACTAGCGGGGGTGAGACCCAGTACTTC; CDR3: CASSVVGTSGGETQYF; J: TRBJ2-5; D: TRBD2; size: NA; V: TRBV9
DNA: TGTGCCAGCAGCGAGACCGACGGTGGGAGGGAGTACCAAGAGACCCAGTACTTC; CDR3: CASSETDGGREYQETQYF; J: TRBJ2-5; D: TRBD2; size: NA; V: TRBV5-8
DNA: TGTGCCAGCAGTCCCCCACCTGGGGCCAACGTCCTGACTTTC; CDR3: CASSPPPGANVLTF; J: TRBJ2-6; D: NA; size: once; V: TRBV28
DNA: TGTGCCAGCAGTGAAACCGGGAAAGCGGTCACAGATACGCAGTATTTT; CDR3: CASSETGKAVTDTQYF; J: TRBJ2-3; D: NA; size: NA; V: TRBV6-1
DNA: TGCGCCAGCGCGGGAGGGGACATTAGCACAGATACGCAGTATTTT; CDR3: CASAGGDISTDTQYF; J: TRBJ2-3; D: TRBD2; size: NA; V: TRBV5-1
DNA: TGCGCCAGCAGCCACAGGGGTTACAATGAGCAGTTCTTC; CDR3: CASSHRGYNEQFF; J: TRBJ2-1; D: NA; size: once; V: TRBV4-1
DNA: TGTGCCAGCAGCTTCGCCGGGGGGACTGAAGCTTTCTTT; CDR3: CASSFAGGTEAFF; J: TRBJ1-1; D: NA; size: NA; V: TRBV5-4
DNA: TGTGCCAGCAGTTGGAGAACAGGGTATAACACAGATACGCAGTATTTT; CDR3: CASSWRTGYNTDTQYF; J: TRBJ2-3; D: NA; size: NA; V: TRBV27
DNA: TGTGCCAGCAGAGGACTAGGGAGCGGGGAGCTGTTTTTT; CDR3: CASRGLGSGELFF; J: TRBJ2-2; D: TRBD2; size: NA; V: TRBV27
DNA: TGTGCCAGCAAGCCTCTAGCGGGGGGGATGGTAGGTGAGCAGTTCTTC; CDR3: CASKPLAGGMVGEQFF; J: TRBJ2-1; D: TRBD2; size: NA; V: TRBV27
DNA: TGTGCCAGCAGTCTCAGTTGGGACTCAAGGGCCCAAGCCCTCGGGGAGCTGTTTTTT; CDR3: CASSLSWDSRAQALGELFF; J: TRBJ2-2; D: NA; size: NA; V: TRBV27
DNA: TGTGCCAGCCTTGACCAGGGGACTAATGAAAAACTGTTTTTT; CDR3: CASLDQGTNEKLFF; J: TRBJ1-4; D: NA; size: NA; V: TRBV9
DNA: TGCAGCGTCCGCCTGGCAGGGGGCGGCTACGAGCAGTACTTC; CDR3: CSVRLAGGGYEQYF; J: TRBJ2-7; D: TRBD1; size: NA; V: TRBV29-1
DNA: TGTGCCAGCAGCGTAGGGGCCCCAGGGATTCCCACTGAAGCTTTCTTT; CDR3: CASSVGAPGIPTEAFF; J: TRBJ1-1; D: NA; size: once; V: TRBV9
DNA: TGTGCCAGCAGCCCTACTAGCGGACTTACCTACGAGCAGTACTTC; CDR3: CASSPTSGLTYEQYF; J: TRBJ2-7; D: TRBD2; size: once; V: TRBV5-4
DNA: TGTGCCAGCAGTGAAACAACATTTGGGGGGCGCGTCACTGAAGCTTTCTTT; CDR3: CASSETTFGGRVTEAFF; J: TRBJ1-1; D: NA; size: NA; V: TRBV2
DNA: TGCGCCAGCAGCTTTAGTCGGATGTATGGGGAGACCCAGTACTTC; CDR3: CASSFSRMYGETQYF; J: TRBJ2-5; D: NA; size: NA; V: TRBV5-1
DNA: TGTGCCAGCAGCCCTGGAGTGGCACCTAATGAAAAACTGTTTTTT; CDR3: CASSPGVAPNEKLFF; J: TRBJ1-4; D: NA; size: NA; V: TRBV6-1
DNA: TGTGCCAGCAGGGCCGGGACAGGGCAATACGAGCAGTACTTC; CDR3: CASRAGTGQYEQYF; J: TRBJ2-7; D: TRBD1; size: NA; V: TRBV11-2
DNA: TGTGCCTACACCCTGGGGAATACCGGGGAGCTGTTTTTT; CDR3: CAYTLGNTGELFF; J: TRBJ2-2; D: NA; size: NA; V: TRBV2
DNA: TGTGCCAGCAGCCTCGCGGGGGGGAGAGAGCAGTACTTC; CDR3: CASSLAGGREQYF; J: TRBJ2-7; D: TRBD2; size: NA; V: TRBV13
DNA: TGTGCCAGCAGCTCCCCGGGACTAGGCCGCTACAATGAGCAGTTCTTC; CDR3: CASSSPGLGRYNEQFF; J: TRBJ2-1; D: TRBD2; size: NA; V: TRBV7-2
DNA: TGTGCCAGCAGTGAAGGAGTGGGGAGCTCCTACAATGAGCAGTTCTTC; CDR3: CASSEGVGSSYNEQFF; J: TRBJ2-1; D: NA; size: once; V: TRBV2
DNA: TGTGCCAGCAGCCCCCCGGGGCGGGACACTGAAGCTTTCTTT; CDR3: CASSPPGRDTEAFF; J: TRBJ1-1; D: NA; size: NA; V: TRBV7-9
DNA: TGTGCCAGCAGCAAAATGCCCAGGTTCTCAGAAACCTACGAGCAGTACTTC; CDR3: CASSKMPRFSETYEQYF; J: TRBJ2-7; D: NA; size: NA; V: TRBV21-1
DNA: TGTGCCAGCAGTCAGGGACTTGCCAATTCACCCCTCCACTTT; CDR3: CASSQGLANSPLHF; J: TRBJ1-6; D: NA; size: NA; V: TRBV27
DNA: TGTGCCATCAGGAGACCGACAGAGGGGGGCTACGAGCAGTACTTC; CDR3: CAIRRPTEGGYEQYF; J: TRBJ2-7; D: NA; size: NA; V: TRBV10-3
DNA: TGTGCCAGCAGTTTGTCCAGCGGTGAACTCCGTAATGAGCAGTTCTTC; CDR3: CASSLSSGELRNEQFF; J: TRBJ2-1; D: NA; size: NA; V: TRBV27
DNA: TGTGCCAGCAGCGAGACTGCCTTC; CDR3: CASSETAF; J: TRBJ1-2; D: NA; size: NA; V: TRBV9
DNA: TGTGCTAGTGGTTTTATGGAGTTCAGGACTAATGAAAAACTGTTTTTT; CDR3: CASGFMEFRTNEKLFF; J: TRBJ1-4; D: NA; size: NA; V: TRBV12-5
DNA: TGCGCCAGCAGCCACCTCCGGGGGAAGCGGATGGACGGCGAGCAGTTCTTC; CDR3: CASSHLRGKRMDGEQFF; J: TRBJ2-1; D: NA; size: NA; V: TRBV4-1
DNA: TGTGCCAGCAGCCCCGCTAGAGGGGTCGGTGGCTACACCTTC; CDR3: CASSPARGVGGYTF; J: TRBJ1-2; D: NA; size: NA; V: TRBV11-2
DNA: TGTGCCAGCAGTGAATATGTAGGGGGCTACACTGAAGCTTTCTTT; CDR3: CASSEYVGGYTEAFF; J: TRBJ1-1; D: TRBD1; size: NA; V: TRBV25-1
DNA: TGTGCCAGCAGTTTATGGGCACTCAACACCGGGGAGCTGTTTTTT; CDR3: CASSLWALNTGELFF; J: TRBJ2-2; D: NA; size: NA; V: TRBV28
DNA: TGTGCCAGCAGCTTCTTAGGGAACGCCGAGCAGTACTTC; CDR3: CASSFLGNAEQYF; J: TRBJ2-7; D: NA; size: NA; V: TRBV5-6
DNA: TGTGCCTGGAGTGTAGCCGAGACAGACTACGAGCAGTACTTC; CDR3: CAWSVAETDYEQYF; J: TRBJ2-7; D: NA; size: NA; V: TRBV30
DNA: TGTGCCAGCAGTCTCGCGGGGCAGCCAAACTATGGCTACACCTTC; CDR3: CASSLAGQPNYGYTF; J: TRBJ1-2; D: NA; size: once; V: TRBV28